Ten or more counts support the clone carrying this TCR beta chain. The CDR3 is 14 amino acids. Trimming took off 6 bases at V and 10 bases at J, with 17 bases between the two ends. Germline CDR1 is SGDLS and CDR2 is YYNGEE. TCRdb re-analysed the 5' RACE reads in MiXCR, keeping a single row per CDR3 protein. The sample shows some 250,000 distinct CDR3 sequences, approximately 3.8% of them seen only once. These data originate in a study of T cells after yellow fever vaccination. This sample comprised PBMCs, obtained 15 days after the yellow fever booster vaccination. The origin of this receptor is a man aged 18 to 30 who received the YFV17D yellow fever vaccine. The chain uses TRBV9 and TRBJ1-6, with D tentatively TRBD1 (5 bases). CDR3 loop: CASTTGGVGSPLHF. For the CDR3, the DNA is TGTGCCAGCACCACGGGGGGGGTTGGCTCACCCCTCCACTTT.